This T cell receptor (beta chain) is from a study of shared clonotypes between healthy human individuals (TCRdb year 2020). As for the study more broadly: Two women and a few men aged 18 to 49 years were included in the cohort. For each donor, three plates each were used for CD4 naive and CD4 memory, two plates were used for CD8 naive, and one plate was used for CD8 memory. To estimate repertoire size and how much clonotypes are shared between individuals, the study performed deep sequencing of blood TCR repertoires from about 5 healthy adults. Libraries were prepared and TCR repertoires were sequenced by different laboratories using diverse techniques, in order to increase sequencing depth and limit assay-specific biases. Each donor's leukapheresis produced roughly between about 0.85 and 10 billion PBMCs.

Broader findings and caveats from the paper: Across four donors, roughly 5.4% of naive CD4, 3% to 3.5% of naive CD8, 2% to 2.5% of memory CD4, and under 0.45% of memory CD8 clonotypes were shared. The small number of donors limited the genetic and exposure-history diversity represented. Sampling was restricted to blood, and TCR repertoires in tissues likely differ from the TCR repertoires found in blood. Compared with non-shared clonotypes, the clonotypes found in all four sorted-subset donors had higher generation probabilities. Naive subsets generally had larger estimated clonotype richness than memory subsets. Rarefaction of sorted-subset datasets indicated incomplete sequencing despite the large sequencing depth. Pairwise subsampling indicated that sequencing depth was expected to affect the degree of clonotype sharing among donors.

Using the deep immunoSEQ assay, multiplex PCR amplified TCR CDR3 regions from genomic DNA. For each cell subset, the extracted genomic DNA was distributed evenly across all wells of several immunoSEQ 96-well plates, and each plate served as one replicate. For sorted subsets, approximately 190 ng of genomic DNA, equivalent to some 33,000 T cell genomes, went into each replicate PCR. Purified libraries were quantified with a Qubit 3.0 fluorometer, sized on a Bioanalyzer 2100, and re-quantified with the KAPA Library Quantification kit. Each immunoSEQ 96-well plate was sequenced on its own single-read 150-cycle Illumina NextSeq 550 flow cell. The paper's data handling went like this. Because the immunoSEQ output included only junctional sequences and no quality scores, the filtering could not be the same as the filtering used for full-length reads. Sequences were annotated with PyIR, a Python wrapper for IgBLAST v1.9, and V/J genes and CDR3 were assigned using IMGT germline references. Reads were filtered out if the reads had weak V/J assignments (E-value above 1e-6), no CDR3, stop codons, out-of-frame junctions, or ambiguous translated residues. A V3J clonotype was defined by an identical inferred V gene, J gene, and CDR3 amino acid sequence. The percentage overlap between two repertoires was calculated by dividing the number of shared unique clonotypes by the size of the smaller repertoire. Richness of each repertoire was evaluated using RTK rarefaction, the Chao1 estimator, and Recon v2.1 estimates of unobserved clonotypes. Generation probabilities were computed with OLGA for all TCRbeta clonotypes obtained by the gDNA method from four donors. Held by TCRdb, this immuneACCESS table contains in-frame sequences only and omits some clones. Under half of the omission traces to an unresolved V gene where checked; the cause of the rest is unknown. Clone size and the V and J calls come from that table; the DNA yielded D and trimming. The sample has hundreds of thousands of clones on record, about 96% of them singletons. Together, the top ten hold 0.11% of the sample.

Notes on this clone: The specificity of this receptor is unknown. The record has no base qualities; no much larger clone is one base away.

For the CD8 naive samples, CD45RO-negative cells were positively selected for CCR7, yielding a CD45RA+CCR7+ population from which TemRA cells were excluded. Healthy HIV-negative adults with no recently reported acute infections or vaccinations were included as donors. Every donor was a Caucasian adult residing in Nashville, Tennessee, USA. Blood was collected by leukapheresis, and PBMCs were isolated by Ficoll-Histopaque density gradient centrifugation and then cryopreserved in liquid nitrogen vapor phase. Analytical flow cytometry was used to check the purity and quantity of each magnetically sorted T cell population. Each sorted fraction had its genomic DNA isolated and then quantified by UV absorbance on a Nanodrop 2000c. The source of this sequence is a young woman in good health. The sample was naive CD8+ T cells sorted from blood. The cell subset or site label corresponds to: CD45RA+CCR7+.

The sequence in DNA is TGTGCCAGCAGCTTAGCTCTACCTTCTTCACTGTTTTTT. This gives the protein CASSLALPSSLFF. The V gene is TRBV7-9 and the J gene is TRBJ1-4; no D gene call is confident. Measured from the cysteine to the phenylalanine, the CDR3 is 13 residues long. The read is trimmed to its CDR3 DNA, 39 bases read in frame from base 1. V loses 0 bases, J loses 13 bases, and the germline ends lie 12 bases apart. As encoded in the germline V gene (reference sequence), CDR1 is SEHNR while CDR2 is FQNEAQ.